This is a list of T cell receptor beta chains from one sample in a study of control samples from healthy donors and cancer patients. TCRdb's table, derived via immunoSEQ multiplex PCR, lists solely in-frame clones and lacks some. The repertoire holds about 160,000 clones, with over 95% as singletons. Sequenced material: blood. The receptors come from a woman aged 25 to 39 in good health. Both conserved end residues are part of each CDR3. The D gene is left open where the match is weak. For some rows the clone size is stated as once, few or many, or as a class when expanded; others skip it.

clone_size j_call v_call d_call cdr3_aa cdr3_nt
- TRBJ2-1 TRBV20-1 - CSASSGLVFEQFF TGCAGTGCTAGTAGTGGGCTAGTCTTTGAGCAGTTCTTC
- TRBJ2-7 TRBV2 - CATRRGALDEQYF TGTGCCACTCGCCGGGGGGCGCTTGACGAGCAGTACTTC
- TRBJ2-3 TRBV4-1 - CASSQWVEPDTQYF TGCGCCAGCAGCCAATGGGTAGAGCCAGATACGCAGTATTTT
- TRBJ2-1 TRBV29-1 - CSVDGVGDGDYNEQFF TGCAGCGTTGACGGGGTTGGGGACGGAGATTACAATGAGCAGTTCTTC
- TRBJ2-7 TRBV28 - CASSLTDEQYF TGTGCCAGCAGTTTAACCGACGAGCAGTACTTC
once TRBJ2-5 TRBV29-1 TRBD2 CSVRVGLAGPQETQYF TGCAGCGTGAGAGTCGGGCTAGCGGGACCTCAAGAGACCCAGTACTTC
- TRBJ2-5 TRBV21-1 - CASSKEEAGGEETQYF TGTGCCAGCAGCAAAGAGGAAGCGGGGGGAGAAGAGACCCAGTACTTC
- TRBJ2-1 TRBV27 TRBD2 CASSWFTPSGNNEQFF TGTGCCAGCAGTTGGTTCACGCCTAGCGGGAACAATGAGCAGTTCTTC
- TRBJ1-6 TRBV30 - CAWSELPGLNSPLHF TGTGCCTGGAGTGAGCTACCGGGACTGAATTCACCCCTCCACTTT
- TRBJ1-2 TRBV9 - CASSVGSREDGYTF TGTGCCAGCAGCGTAGGGTCCAGGGAGGATGGCTACACCTTC
once TRBJ1-5 TRBV2 - CASSTSGQPQHF TGTGCCAGCAGTACCTCCGGGCAGCCCCAGCATTTT
- TRBJ1-1 TRBV7-2 - CASSLVGNTEAFF TGTGCCAGCAGCTTAGTCGGGAACACTGAAGCTTTCTTT
- TRBJ2-1 TRBV7-9 - CASRASYNEQFF TGTGCCAGCAGGGCTTCCTACAATGAGCAGTTCTTC
- TRBJ2-1 TRBV2 TRBD2 CASSIAGGLFNEQFF TGTGCCAGCAGTATAGCGGGGGGGCTGTTCAATGAGCAGTTCTTC
- TRBJ1-4 TRBV3-1/TRBV3-2 TRBD1 CASSQGNRGREKLFF TGTGCCAGCAGCCAAGGGAACAGGGGAAGGGAAAAACTGTTTTTT
- TRBJ2-2 TRBV6-5 - CASSTTGELFF TGTGCCAGCAGCACCACCGGGGAGCTGTTTTTT
- TRBJ2-5 TRBV29-1 TRBD2 CSVDGWLAGEETQYF TGCAGCGTTGATGGATGGCTAGCGGGAGAGGAGACCCAGTACTTC
- TRBJ2-7 TRBV24-1 - CATSYGAEQYF TGTGCCACCAGTTACGGGGCCGAGCAGTACTTC
- TRBJ2-5 TRBV13 - CASSPPGTQYF TGTGCCAGCAGCCCCCCGGGGACCCAGTACTTC
- TRBJ1-1 TRBV5-4 TRBD1 CASSARDRPNTEAFF TGTGCCAGCAGCGCTCGGGACAGGCCGAACACTGAAGCTTTCTTT
- TRBJ1-5 TRBV19 - CASSIEGGQGFQPQHF TGTGCCAGTAGTATAGAGGGAGGGCAGGGGTTTCAGCCCCAGCATTTT
- TRBJ2-5 TRBV6-5 TRBD1 CASTLLTGGTETQYF TGTGCCAGCACCCTTCTTACAGGGGGTACGGAGACCCAGTACTTC
- TRBJ1-5 TRBV12-2 - CASRIYQPQHF TGTGCAAGTCGCATCTATCAGCCCCAGCATTTT
- TRBJ2-5 TRBV18 - CASSPLNSPSQETQYF TGTGCCAGCTCACCACTAAATAGCCCCTCCCAAGAGACCCAGTACTTC
- TRBJ2-3 TRBV11-1 TRBD1 CASSGYRGSSTDTQYF TGTGCCAGCAGCGGGTACAGGGGGTCTAGCACAGATACGCAGTATTTT
- TRBJ2-7 TRBV10-3 - CAISGGTPGEQYF TGTGCCATCAGTGGGGGGACCCCGGGGGAGCAGTACTTC
- TRBJ1-2 TRBV6-5 - CASSRSTGVYGYTF TGTGCCAGCAGCCGGTCGACAGGAGTTTATGGCTACACCTTC
- TRBJ1-1 TRBV3-1/TRBV3-2 - CASSQAGAEAFF TGTGCCAGCAGCCAAGCGGGGGCTGAAGCTTTCTTT
- TRBJ2-4 TRBV6-5 - CASSPGFSKNIQYF TGTGCCAGCAGCCCAGGGTTTAGCAAAAACATTCAGTACTTC
- TRBJ1-1 TRBV29-1 - CTSDREESKAFF TGCACCTCCGACCGGGAAGAAAGTAAAGCTTTCTTT
- TRBJ1-3 TRBV6-6 - CASSQGIRGNTIYF TGTGCCAGCAGCCAGGGGATCCGTGGAAACACCATATATTTT
- TRBJ1-4 TRBV18 - CASSPYGFNEKLFF TGTGCCAGCTCACCCTACGGGTTTAATGAAAAACTGTTTTTT
once TRBJ2-1 TRBV10-2 - CASSEPAGLSYNEQFF TGCGCCAGCAGTGAGCCTGCCGGGCTGTCCTACAATGAGCAGTTCTTC
- TRBJ2-2 TRBV29-1 TRBD1 CSVGQGNTGELFF TGCAGCGTAGGACAGGGGAACACCGGGGAGCTGTTTTTT
- TRBJ2-2 TRBV5-6 - CASSWDRFNTGELFF TGTGCCAGCAGCTGGGACCGCTTTAACACCGGGGAGCTGTTTTTT
- TRBJ1-1 TRBV21-1 - CASRLRVGVYMNTEAFF TGTGCCAGCAGGTTAAGGGTCGGGGTTTACATGAACACTGAAGCTTTCTTT
- TRBJ2-3 TRBV5-1 TRBD2 CASSLRLAGPTDTQYF TGCGCCAGCAGCTTGCGACTAGCGGGGCCCACAGATACGCAGTATTTT
- TRBJ2-1 TRBV6-2/TRBV6-3 - CASSPRANEQFF TGTGCCAGCAGCCCGAGAGCCAATGAGCAGTTCTTC
- TRBJ1-3 TRBV19 TRBD1 CASSGDRSSGNTIYF TGTGCCAGTAGTGGGGACAGGAGCTCTGGAAACACCATATATTTT
- TRBJ2-1 TRBV5-5 - CASSFRADNSYNEQFF TGTGCCAGCAGCTTCCGGGCGGACAACTCCTACAATGAGCAGTTCTTC
- TRBJ2-1 TRBV5-4 - CASGHNEQFF TGTGCCAGCGGACACAATGAGCAGTTCTTC
once TRBJ2-7 TRBV28 - CASSPHGLFEQYF TGTGCCAGCAGCCCCCACGGGTTGTTCGAGCAGTACTTC
- TRBJ2-7 TRBV5-8 - CASSLWSGQYYEQYF TGTGCCAGCAGCTTATGGTCGGGCCAATACTACGAGCAGTACTTC